This TCR beta chain was identified during a study of cytomegalovirus exposure and HLA in healthy donors. Generated by immunoSEQ multiplex PCR, the TCRdb table keeps only in-frame clones and is missing some. This sample has tens of thousands of clones, with roughly 92% found just once. This clone was seen once. The TCR sequence derives from a woman aged 18 to 35 in good health and CMV-seronegative. The sample was PBMCs.

The CDR3 DNA reads TGTGCCAGCAGCTTCCGACAGGATAACACTGAAGCTTTCTTT. Its translation: CASSFRQDNTEAFF. The chain carries TRBV9 and TRBJ1-1, with D perhaps TRBD1 (6 bases). CDR1 SGDLS and CDR2 YYNGEE come from the germline V gene. The CDR3 length is 14 residues. V lost 4 bases to trimming and J lost 2 bases, with 12 bases between them.